This TCR beta chain derives from a study of early T cells in non-severe SARS-CoV-2 infection. Unique molecular identifiers were affixed to single, distinct cDNA molecules. TCRdb re-derived calls from the 5' RACE reads in MiXCR, one entry per CDR3 protein. The sample consists of 90,000 to 120,000 distinct CDR3 sequences, over 8.5% of them appearing once. The clonotype comes from an adult who was a healthcare worker with PCR-confirmed SARS-CoV-2 infection or an uninfected control (not recorded which). Sequencing used whole blood.

The CDR3 nucleotides are TGTGCCAGCAGCCGGACAGGGGGCGGCACTGAAGCTTTCTTT. Its translation: CASSRTGGGTEAFF. The chain recombines TRBV12-3 or TRBV12-4 with TRBJ1-1; 11 bases fit TRBD1. The V segment lost 6 bases and the J segment 4 bases; nucleotides outside the gene matches: 4. The CDR3 runs 14 residues.